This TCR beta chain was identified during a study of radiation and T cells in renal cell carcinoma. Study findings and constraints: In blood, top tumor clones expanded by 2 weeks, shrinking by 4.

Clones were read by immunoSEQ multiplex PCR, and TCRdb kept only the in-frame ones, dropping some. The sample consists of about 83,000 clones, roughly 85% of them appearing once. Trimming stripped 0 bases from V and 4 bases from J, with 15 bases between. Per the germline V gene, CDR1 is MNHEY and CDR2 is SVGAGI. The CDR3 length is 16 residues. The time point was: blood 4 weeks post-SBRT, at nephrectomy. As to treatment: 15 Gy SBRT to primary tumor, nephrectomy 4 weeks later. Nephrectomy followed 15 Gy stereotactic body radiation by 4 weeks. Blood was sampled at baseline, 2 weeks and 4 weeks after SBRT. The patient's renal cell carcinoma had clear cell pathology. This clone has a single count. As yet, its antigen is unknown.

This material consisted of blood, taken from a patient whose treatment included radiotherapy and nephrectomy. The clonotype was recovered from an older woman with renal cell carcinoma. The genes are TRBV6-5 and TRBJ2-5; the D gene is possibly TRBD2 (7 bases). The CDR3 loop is CASSYSDGGGGETQYF. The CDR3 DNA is TGTGCCAGCAGTTACTCTGATGGGGGGGGCGGAGAGACCCAGTACTTC.